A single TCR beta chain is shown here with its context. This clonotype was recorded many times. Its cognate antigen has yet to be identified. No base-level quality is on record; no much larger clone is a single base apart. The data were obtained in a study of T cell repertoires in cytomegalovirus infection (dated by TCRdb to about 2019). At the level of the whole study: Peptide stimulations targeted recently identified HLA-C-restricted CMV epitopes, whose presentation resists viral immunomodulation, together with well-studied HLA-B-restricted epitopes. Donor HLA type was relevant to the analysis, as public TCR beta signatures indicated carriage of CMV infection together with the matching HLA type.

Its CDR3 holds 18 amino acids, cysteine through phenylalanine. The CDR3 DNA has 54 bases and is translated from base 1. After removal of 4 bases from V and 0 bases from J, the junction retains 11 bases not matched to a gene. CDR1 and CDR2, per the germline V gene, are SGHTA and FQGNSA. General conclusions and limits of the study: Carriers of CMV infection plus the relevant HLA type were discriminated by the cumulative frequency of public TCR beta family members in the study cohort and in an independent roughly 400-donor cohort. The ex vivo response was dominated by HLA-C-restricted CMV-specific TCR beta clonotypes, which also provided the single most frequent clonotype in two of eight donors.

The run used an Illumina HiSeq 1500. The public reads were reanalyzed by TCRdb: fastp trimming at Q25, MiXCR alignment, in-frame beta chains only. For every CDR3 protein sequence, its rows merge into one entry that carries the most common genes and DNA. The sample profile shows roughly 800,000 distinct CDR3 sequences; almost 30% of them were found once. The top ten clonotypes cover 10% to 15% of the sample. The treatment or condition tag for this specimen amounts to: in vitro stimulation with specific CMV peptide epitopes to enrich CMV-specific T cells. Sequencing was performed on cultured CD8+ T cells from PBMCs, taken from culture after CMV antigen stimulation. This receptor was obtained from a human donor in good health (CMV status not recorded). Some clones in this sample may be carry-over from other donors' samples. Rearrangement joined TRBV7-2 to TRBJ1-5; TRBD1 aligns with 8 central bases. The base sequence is TGTGCCAGCAGCTCAGGTCGGACAGGGCGCCATAGCAATCAGCCCCAGCATTTT. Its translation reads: CASSSGRTGRHSNQPQHF.